This T cell receptor beta chain stems from a study of T cells after yellow fever vaccination. Overall study findings and caveats: Clonotypes appearing in both CD4 and CD8 compartments existed, and their share was small.

Each CDR3 protein gets one entry after TCRdb re-called the 5' RACE reads with MiXCR. Counted here are around 550,000 distinct CDR3 sequences, 15% to 20% occurring once; the ten biggest clones make up 14%. With regard to this clonotype: No antigen is known for it.

Germline assignment: CDR1 DFQATT and CDR2 SNEGSKA (reference sequence). V was pared by 6 bases and J by 6 bases, with 10 bases of the junction left unmatched. CDR3 length: 15 amino acids. The specimen comprised PBMCs, sampled 15 days after the yellow fever booster vaccination. The V and J genes are TRBV20-1 and TRBJ2-2; 10 bases are shared with TRBD2. The sequence was collected from a man aged 25-45 years who received the YFV17D yellow fever vaccine. The chain's CDR3 is CSAAASGSIPGELFF. The CDR3 bases are TGCAGTGCGGCGGCTAGCGGGAGTATTCCCGGGGAGCTGTTTTTT.